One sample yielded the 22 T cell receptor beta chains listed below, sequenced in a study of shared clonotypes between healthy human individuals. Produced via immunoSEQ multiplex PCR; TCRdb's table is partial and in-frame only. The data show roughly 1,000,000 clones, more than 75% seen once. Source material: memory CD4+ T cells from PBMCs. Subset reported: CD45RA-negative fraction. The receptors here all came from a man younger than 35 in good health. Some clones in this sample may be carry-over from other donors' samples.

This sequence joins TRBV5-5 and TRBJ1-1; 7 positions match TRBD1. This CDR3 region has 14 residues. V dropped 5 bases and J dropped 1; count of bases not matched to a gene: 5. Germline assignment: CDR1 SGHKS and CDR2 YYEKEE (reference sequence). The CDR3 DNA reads TGTGCCAGCAGATCCGGACAGGAGAACACTGAAGCTTTCTTT. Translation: CASRSGQENTEAFF. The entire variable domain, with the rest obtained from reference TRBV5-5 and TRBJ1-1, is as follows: DAGVTQSPTHLIKTRGQQVTLRCSPISGHKSVSWYQQVLGQGPQFIFQYYEKEERGRGNFPDRFSARQFPNYSSELNVNALLLGDSALYLCASRSGQENTEAFFGQGTRLTVV.

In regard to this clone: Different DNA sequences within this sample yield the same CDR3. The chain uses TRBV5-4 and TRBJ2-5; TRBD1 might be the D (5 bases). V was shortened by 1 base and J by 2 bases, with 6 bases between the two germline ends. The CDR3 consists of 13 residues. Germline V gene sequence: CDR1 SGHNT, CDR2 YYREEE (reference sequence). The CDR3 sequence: CASSLRGQETQYF. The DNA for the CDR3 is TGTGCCAGCAGCTTGAGGGGTCAAGAGACCCAGTACTTC. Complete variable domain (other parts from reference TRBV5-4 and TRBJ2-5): ETGVTQSPTHLIKTRGQQVTLRCSSQSGHNTVSWYQQALGQGPQFIFQYYREEENGRGNFPPRFSGLQFPNYSSELNVNALELDDSALYLCASSLRGQETQYFGPGTRLLVL.

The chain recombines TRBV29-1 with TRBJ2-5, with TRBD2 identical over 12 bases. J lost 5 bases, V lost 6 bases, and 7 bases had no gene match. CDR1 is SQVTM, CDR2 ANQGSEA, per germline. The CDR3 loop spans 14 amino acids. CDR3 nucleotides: TGCAGCGTCCGACTAGCGGGAGATACGGAGACCCAGTACTTC. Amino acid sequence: CSVRLAGDTETQYF. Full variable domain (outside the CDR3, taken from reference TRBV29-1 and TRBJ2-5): SAVISQKPSRDICQRGTSLTIQCQVDSQVTMMFWYRQQPGQSLTLIATANQGSEATYESGFVIDKFPISRPNLTFSTLTVSNMSPEDSSIYLCSVRLAGDTETQYFGPGTRLLVL.

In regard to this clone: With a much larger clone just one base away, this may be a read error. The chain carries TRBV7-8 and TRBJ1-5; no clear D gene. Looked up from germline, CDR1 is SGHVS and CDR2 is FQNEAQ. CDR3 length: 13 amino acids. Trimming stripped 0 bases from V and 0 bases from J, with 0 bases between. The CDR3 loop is CASSLASNQPQHF. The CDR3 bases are TGTGCCAGCAGCTTAGCTAGCAATCAGCCCCAGCATTTT.

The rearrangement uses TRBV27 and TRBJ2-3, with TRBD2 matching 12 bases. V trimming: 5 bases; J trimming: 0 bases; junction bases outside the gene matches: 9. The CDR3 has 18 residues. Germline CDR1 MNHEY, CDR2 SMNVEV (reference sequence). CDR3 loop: CASSDRTSGIVSTDTQYF. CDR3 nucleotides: TGTGCCAGCAGTGACCGGACTAGCGGGATTGTTAGCACAGATACGCAGTATTTT.

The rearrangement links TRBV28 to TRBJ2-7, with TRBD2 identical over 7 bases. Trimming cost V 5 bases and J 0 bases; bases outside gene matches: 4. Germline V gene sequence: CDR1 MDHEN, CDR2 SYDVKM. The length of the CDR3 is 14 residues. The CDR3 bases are TGTGCCAGCAGTACAAGCGGGGTCTCCTACGAGCAGTACTTC. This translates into CASSTSGVSYEQYF.

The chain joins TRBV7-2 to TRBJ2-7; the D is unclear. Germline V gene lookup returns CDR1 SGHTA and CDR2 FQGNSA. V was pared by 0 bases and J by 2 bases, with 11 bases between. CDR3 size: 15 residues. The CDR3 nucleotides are TGTGCCAGCAGCTTAGCGCTGGGCAGGACCTACGAGCAGTACTTC. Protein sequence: CASSLALGRTYEQYF.

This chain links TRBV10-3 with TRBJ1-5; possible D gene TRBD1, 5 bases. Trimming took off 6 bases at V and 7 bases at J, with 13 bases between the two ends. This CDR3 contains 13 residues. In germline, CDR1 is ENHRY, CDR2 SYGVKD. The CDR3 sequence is CAIRQGLEQPQHF. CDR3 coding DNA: TGTGCCATCAGGCAGGGTTTAGAGCAGCCCCAGCATTTT.

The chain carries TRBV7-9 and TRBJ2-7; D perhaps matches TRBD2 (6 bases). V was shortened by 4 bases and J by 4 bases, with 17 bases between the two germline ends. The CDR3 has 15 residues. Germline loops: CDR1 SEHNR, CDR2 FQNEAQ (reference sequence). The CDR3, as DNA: TGTGCCAGCAGCTCGGACCCCATCGGGACTTACGAGCAGTACTTC. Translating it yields CASSSDPIGTYEQYF.

CDR3 residues: CASSGDTGFNEKLFF. As DNA, the CDR3 is TGTGCCAGCAGCGGGGATACAGGATTTAATGAAAAACTGTTTTTT. The rearrangement uses TRBV9 and TRBJ1-4; weak D call: TRBD1 (5 bases). The V and J ends lost 3 bases and 4 bases respectively, with 13 bases between them. Germline V gene data show CDR1 as SGDLS and CDR2 as YYNGEE. CDR3 length: 15 residues. Filled out from reference TRBV9 and TRBJ1-4, the complete variable domain reads DSGVTQTPKHLITATGQRVTLRCSPRSGDLSVYWYQQSLDQGLQFLIQYYNGEERAKGNILERFSAQQFPDLHSELNLSSLELGDSALYFCASSGDTGFNEKLFFGSGTQLSVL.

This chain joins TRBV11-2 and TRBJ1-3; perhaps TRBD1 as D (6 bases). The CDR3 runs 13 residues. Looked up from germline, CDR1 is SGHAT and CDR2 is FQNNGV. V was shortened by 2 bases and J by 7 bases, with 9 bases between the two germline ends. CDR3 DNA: TGTGCCAGCAGCTTACCAGGGGCGAACACCATATATTTT. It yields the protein CASSLPGANTIYF.

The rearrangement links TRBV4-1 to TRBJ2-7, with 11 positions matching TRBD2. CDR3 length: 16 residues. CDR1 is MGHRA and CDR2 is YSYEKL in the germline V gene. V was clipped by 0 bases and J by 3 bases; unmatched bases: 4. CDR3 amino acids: CASSQDGGLADYEQYF. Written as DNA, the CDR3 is TGCGCCAGCAGCCAAGATGGGGGACTAGCGGACTACGAGCAGTACTTC.

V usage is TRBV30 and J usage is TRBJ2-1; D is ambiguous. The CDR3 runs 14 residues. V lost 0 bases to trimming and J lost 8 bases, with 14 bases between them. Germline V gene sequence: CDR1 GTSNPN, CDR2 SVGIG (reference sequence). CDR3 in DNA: TGTGCCTGGAGTGTACTGAGAGTTGGCGATGAGCAGTTCTTC. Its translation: CAWSVLRVGDEQFF. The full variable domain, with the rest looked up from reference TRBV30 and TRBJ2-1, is SQTIHQWPATLVQPVGSPLSLECTVEGTSNPNLYWYRQAAGRGLQLLFYSVGIGQISSEVPQNLSASRPQDRQFILSSKKLLLSDSGFYLCAWSVLRVGDEQFFGPGTRLTVL.

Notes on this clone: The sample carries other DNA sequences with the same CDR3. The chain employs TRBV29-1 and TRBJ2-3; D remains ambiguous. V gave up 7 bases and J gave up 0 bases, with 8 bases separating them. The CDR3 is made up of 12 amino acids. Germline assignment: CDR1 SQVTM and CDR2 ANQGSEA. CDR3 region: CSADPSTDTQYF. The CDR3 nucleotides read TGCAGCGCGGACCCTAGCACAGATACGCAGTATTTT.

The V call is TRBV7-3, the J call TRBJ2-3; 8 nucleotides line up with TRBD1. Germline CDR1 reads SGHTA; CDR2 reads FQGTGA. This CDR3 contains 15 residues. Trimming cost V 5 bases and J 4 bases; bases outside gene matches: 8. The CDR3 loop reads CASSRFGTGADTQYF. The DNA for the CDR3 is TGTGCCAGCAGCCGATTCGGGACAGGCGCAGATACGCAGTATTTT.

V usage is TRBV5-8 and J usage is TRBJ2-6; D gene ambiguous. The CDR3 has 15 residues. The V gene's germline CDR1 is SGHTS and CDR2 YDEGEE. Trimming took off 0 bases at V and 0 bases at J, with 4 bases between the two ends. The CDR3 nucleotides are TGTGCCAGCAGCTTGGGGGCCTCTGGGGCCAACGTCCTGACTTTC. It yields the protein CASSLGASGANVLTF.

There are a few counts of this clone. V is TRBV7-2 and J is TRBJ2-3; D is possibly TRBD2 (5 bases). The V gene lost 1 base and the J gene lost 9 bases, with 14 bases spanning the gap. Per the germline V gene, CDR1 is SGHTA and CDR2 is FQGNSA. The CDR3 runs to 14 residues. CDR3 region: CASSLERTLDTQYF. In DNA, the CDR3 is TGTGCCAGCAGCTTAGAGAGGACTTTGGACACGCAGTATTTT.

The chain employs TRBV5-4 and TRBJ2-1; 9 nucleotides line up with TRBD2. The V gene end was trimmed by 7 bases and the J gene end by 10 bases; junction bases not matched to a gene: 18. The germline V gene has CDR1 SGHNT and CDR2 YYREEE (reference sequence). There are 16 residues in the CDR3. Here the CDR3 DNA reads TGTGCCAGCGGGGGGACTAGCAGGAGGGCCGGAAACGAGCAGTTCTTC. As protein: CASGGTSRRAGNEQFF.

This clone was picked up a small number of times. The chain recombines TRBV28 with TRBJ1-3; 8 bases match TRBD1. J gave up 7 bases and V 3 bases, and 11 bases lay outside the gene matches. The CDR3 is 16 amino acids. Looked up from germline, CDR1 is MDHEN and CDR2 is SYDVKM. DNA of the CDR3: TGTGCCAGCAGTTTTCGCGGTCCAGGGGGCGGGAACACCATATATTTT. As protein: CASSFRGPGGGNTIYF. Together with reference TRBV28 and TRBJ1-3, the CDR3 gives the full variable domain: DVKVTQSSRYLVKRTGEKVFLECVQDMDHENMFWYRQDPGLGLRLIYFSYDVKMKEKGDIPEGYSVSREKKERFSLILESASTNQTSMYLCASSFRGPGGGNTIYFGEGSWLTVV.

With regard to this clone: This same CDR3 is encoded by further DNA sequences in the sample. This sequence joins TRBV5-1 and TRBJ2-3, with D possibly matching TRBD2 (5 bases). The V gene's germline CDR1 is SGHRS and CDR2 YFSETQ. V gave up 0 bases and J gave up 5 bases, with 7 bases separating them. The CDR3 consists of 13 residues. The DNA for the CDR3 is TGCGCCAGCAGCTTGGGGGGAGAAGATACGCAGTATTTT. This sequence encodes CASSLGGEDTQYF.

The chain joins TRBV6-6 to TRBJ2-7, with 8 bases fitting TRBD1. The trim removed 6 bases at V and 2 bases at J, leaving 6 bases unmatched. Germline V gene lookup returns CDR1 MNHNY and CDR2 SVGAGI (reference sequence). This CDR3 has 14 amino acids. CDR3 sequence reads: CASSEDREAYEQYF. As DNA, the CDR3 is TGTGCCAGCAGCGAGGACAGGGAGGCCTACGAGCAGTACTTC.

CDR3 residues: CAWSVTLGIGGLFF. In DNA form, the CDR3 reads TGTGCCTGGAGTGTAACCCTCGGGATCGGGGGTCTGTTCTTC. J is TRBJ2-1 and V is TRBV30; D may be TRBD2 (6 bases). The ends were cut back, 0 bases at V and 15 bases at J, with 21 bases in the middle. There are 14 residues in the CDR3. The germline gives CDR1 GTSNPN, CDR2 SVGIG (reference sequence).